This T cell receptor (beta chain) was obtained from a study of Graves' ophthalmopathy and Graves' hyperthyroidism. J lost 0 bases, V lost 7 bases, and 4 bases had no gene match. Germline loops: CDR1 SQVTM, CDR2 ANQGSEA. The CDR3 is made up of 13 amino acids. The sequenced template was RNA, covering the TCR beta CDR3 region. A first-round RT-PCR used HTBI primers, followed by a second-round multiplex PCR. MiXCR, run by TCRdb on the multiplex PCR reads, gives a single entry per CDR3 protein. Of about 740,000 distinct CDR3 sequences listed, roughly 41% were seen once; the top ten hold roughly 46%. Points from the study as a whole: Most thyroid clonotypes with frequency above 0.001 were detected in blood too.

In this sample, this clonotype turned up many times. Its antigen is currently unknown. Having ophthalmopathy, the donors showed moderate-to-severe activity, CAS ≥3 and NOSPECS ≥4, with disease lasting under 3 months. Patients were excluded if they had other autoimmune diseases or uncontrolled infections, and likewise if pregnancy or lactation applied. The specimen sequenced was peripheral blood. This chain uses TRBV29-1 with TRBJ2-7; 9 bases are shared with TRBD1. The source of this sequence is an adult man with Graves' ophthalmopathy. CDR3 nucleotide sequence: TGCAGCGGTGGACAGGGGCCCTCCTACGAGCAGTACTTC. Translating gives CSGGQGPSYEQYF.